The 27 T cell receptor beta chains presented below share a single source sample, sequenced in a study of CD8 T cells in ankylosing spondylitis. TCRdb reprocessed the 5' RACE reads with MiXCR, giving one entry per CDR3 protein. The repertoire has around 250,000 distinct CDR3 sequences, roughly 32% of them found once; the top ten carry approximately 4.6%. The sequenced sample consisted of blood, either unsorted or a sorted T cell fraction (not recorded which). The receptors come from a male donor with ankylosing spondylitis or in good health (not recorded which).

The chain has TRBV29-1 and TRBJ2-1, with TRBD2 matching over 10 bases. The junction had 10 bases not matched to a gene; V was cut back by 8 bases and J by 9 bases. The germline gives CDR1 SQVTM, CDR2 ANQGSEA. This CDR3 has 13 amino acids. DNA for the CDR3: TGCAGCTTTATAGCGGGGGGATTCGGTGAGCAGTTCTTC. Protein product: CSFIAGGFGEQFF.

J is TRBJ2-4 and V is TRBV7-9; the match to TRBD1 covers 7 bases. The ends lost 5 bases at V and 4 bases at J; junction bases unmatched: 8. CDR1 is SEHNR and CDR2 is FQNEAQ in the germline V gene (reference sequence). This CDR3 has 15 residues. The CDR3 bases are TGTGCCAGCAGCCCCACCGGGGACAGAAAAAACATTCAGTACTTC. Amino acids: CASSPTGDRKNIQYF.

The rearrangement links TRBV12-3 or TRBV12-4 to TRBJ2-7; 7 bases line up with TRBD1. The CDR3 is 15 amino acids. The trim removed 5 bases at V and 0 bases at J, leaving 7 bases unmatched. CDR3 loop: CASSPTRGSSYEQYF. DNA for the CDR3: TGTGCCAGCAGTCCCACCAGGGGGAGCTCCTACGAGCAGTACTTC.

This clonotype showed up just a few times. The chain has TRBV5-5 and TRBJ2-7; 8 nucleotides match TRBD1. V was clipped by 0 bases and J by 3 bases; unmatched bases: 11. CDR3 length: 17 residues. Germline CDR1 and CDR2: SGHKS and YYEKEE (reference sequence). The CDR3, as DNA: TGTGCCAGCAGCTTGGACCCCTTCGACAGGGGTTACTACGAGCAGTACTTC. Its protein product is CASSLDPFDRGYYEQYF.

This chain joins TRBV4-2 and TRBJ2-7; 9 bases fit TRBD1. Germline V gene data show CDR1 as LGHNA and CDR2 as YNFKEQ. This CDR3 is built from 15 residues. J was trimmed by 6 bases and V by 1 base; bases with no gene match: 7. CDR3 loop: CASSQGPGQGSEQYF. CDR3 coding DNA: TGTGCCAGCAGCCAAGGACCGGGACAGGGTAGCGAGCAGTACTTC.

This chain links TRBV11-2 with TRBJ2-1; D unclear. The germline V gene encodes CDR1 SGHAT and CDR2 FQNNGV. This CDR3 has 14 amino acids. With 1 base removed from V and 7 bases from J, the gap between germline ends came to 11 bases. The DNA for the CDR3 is TGTGCCAGCAGCTTAGCACTGATGTTGAATGAGCAGTTCTTC. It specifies CASSLALMLNEQFF. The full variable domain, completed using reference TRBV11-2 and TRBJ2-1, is EAGVAQSPRYKIIEKRQSVAFWCNPISGHATLYWYQQILGQGPKLLIQFQNNGVVDDSQLPKDRFSAERLKGVDSTLKIQPAKLEDSAVYLCASSLALMLNEQFFGPGTRLTVL.

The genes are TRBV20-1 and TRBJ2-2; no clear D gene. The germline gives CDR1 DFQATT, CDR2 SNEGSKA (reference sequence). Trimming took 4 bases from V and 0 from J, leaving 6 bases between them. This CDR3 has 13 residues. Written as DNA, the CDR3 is TGCAGTGCTACTAGATCGAACACCGGGGAGCTGTTTTTT. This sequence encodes CSATRSNTGELFF.

CDR3 loop: CASSKALIPYEQYF. CDR3 coding DNA: TGTGCCAGCAGCAAAGCGTTAATCCCCTACGAGCAGTACTTC. The V call is TRBV21-1, the J call TRBJ2-7. TRBV21-1 is given as a pseudogene. The CDR3 is made up of 14 amino acids.

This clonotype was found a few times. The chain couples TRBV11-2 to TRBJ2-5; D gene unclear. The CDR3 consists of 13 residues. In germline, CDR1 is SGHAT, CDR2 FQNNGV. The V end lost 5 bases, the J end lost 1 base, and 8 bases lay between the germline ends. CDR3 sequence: CASSRLRQETQYF. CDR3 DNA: TGTGCCAGCAGCCGCCTCCGCCAAGAGACCCAGTACTTC.

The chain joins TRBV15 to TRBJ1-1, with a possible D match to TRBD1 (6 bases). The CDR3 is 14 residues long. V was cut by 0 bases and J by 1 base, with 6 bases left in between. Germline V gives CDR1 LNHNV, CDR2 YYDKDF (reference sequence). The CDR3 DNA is TGTGCCACCAGCAGAGAAGGGGGGAACACTGAAGCTTTCTTT. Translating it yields CATSREGGNTEAFF.

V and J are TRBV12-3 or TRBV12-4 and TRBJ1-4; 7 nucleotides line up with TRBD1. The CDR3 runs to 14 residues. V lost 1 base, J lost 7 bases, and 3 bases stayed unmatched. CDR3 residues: CASSLGQGREKLFF. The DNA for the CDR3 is TGTGCCAGCAGTTTAGGACAGGGTCGTGAAAAACTGTTTTTT.

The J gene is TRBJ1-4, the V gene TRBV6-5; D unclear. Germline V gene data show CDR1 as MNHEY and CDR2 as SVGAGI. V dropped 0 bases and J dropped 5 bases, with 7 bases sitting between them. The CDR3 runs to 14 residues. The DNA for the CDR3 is TGTGCCAGCAGTTACTCGAGCGCCAATGAAAAACTGTTTTTT. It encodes CASSYSSANEKLFF.

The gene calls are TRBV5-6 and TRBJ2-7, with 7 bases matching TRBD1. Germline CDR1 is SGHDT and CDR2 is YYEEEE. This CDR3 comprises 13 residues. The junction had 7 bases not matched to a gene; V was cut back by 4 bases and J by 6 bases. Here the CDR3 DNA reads TGTGCCAGCAGCATTGACAGGGAAGGCGAGCAGTACTTC. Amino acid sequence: CASSIDREGEQYF.

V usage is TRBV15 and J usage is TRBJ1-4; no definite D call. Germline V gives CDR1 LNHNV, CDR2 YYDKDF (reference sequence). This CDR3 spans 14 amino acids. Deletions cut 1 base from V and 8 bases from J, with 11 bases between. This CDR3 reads CATSRAPQQEKLFF. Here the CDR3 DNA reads TGTGCCACCAGCAGAGCGCCCCAGCAGGAAAAACTGTTTTTT.

In DNA form, the CDR3 reads TGTGCCAGCAGCTTAGAGGGGGGGCTTTACAATGAGCAGTTCTTC. Translating it yields CASSLEGGLYNEQFF. This chain links TRBV11-2 with TRBJ2-1; maybe TRBD2 (7 bases). CDR3 length: 15 residues. The V and J ends lost 0 bases and 4 bases respectively, with 10 bases between them. Germline assignment: CDR1 SGHAT and CDR2 FQNNGV.

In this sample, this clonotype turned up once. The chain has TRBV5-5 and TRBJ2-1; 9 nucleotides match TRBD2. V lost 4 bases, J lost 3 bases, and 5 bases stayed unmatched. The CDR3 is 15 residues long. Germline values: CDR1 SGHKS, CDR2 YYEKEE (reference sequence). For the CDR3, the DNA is TGTGCCAGCAGCCGAGGAGCGGGGGGCTACAATGAGCAGTTCTTC. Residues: CASSRGAGGYNEQFF.

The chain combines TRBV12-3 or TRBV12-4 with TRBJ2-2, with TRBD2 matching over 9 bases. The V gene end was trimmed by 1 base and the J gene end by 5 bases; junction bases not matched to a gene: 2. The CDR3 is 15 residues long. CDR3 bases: TGTGCCAGCAGTTTAGGCGGGGGGGCGACCGGGGAGCTGTTTTTT. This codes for CASSLGGGATGELFF.

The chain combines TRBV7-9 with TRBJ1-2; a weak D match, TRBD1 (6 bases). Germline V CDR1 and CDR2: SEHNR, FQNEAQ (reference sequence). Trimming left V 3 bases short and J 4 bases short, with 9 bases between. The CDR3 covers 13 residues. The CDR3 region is CASSFGQSYGYTF. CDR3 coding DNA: TGTGCCAGCAGCTTTGGACAGTCCTATGGCTACACCTTC.

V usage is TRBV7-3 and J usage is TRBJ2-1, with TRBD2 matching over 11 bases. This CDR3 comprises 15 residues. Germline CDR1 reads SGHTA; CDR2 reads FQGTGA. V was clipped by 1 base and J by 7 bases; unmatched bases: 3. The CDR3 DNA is TGTGCCAGCAGCTTAAAGACTAGCGGGGTGAATGAGCAGTTCTTC. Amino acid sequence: CASSLKTSGVNEQFF.

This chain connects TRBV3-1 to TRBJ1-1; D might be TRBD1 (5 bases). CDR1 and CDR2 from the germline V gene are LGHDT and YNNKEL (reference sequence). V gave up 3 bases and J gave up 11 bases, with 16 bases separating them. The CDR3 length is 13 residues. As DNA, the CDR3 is TGTGCCAGCAGCCATACGGGGCCAAAGGAGGCTTTCTTT. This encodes CASSHTGPKEAFF. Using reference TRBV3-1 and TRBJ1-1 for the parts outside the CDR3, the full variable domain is DTAVSQTPKYLVTQMGNDKSIKCEQNLGHDTMYWYKQDSKKFLKIMFSYNNKELIINETVPNRFSPKSPDKAHLNLHINSLELGDSAVYFCASSHTGPKEAFFGQGTRLTVV.

The CDR3 nucleotides read TGCGCCAGCAGTGAGACAACCGGGACAGGGTACACCGGGGAGCTGTTTTTT. The encoded protein is CASSETTGTGYTGELFF. The chain is built from TRBV10-1 and TRBJ2-2, with 9 bases lining up with TRBD1. V was pared by 2 bases and J by 3 bases, with 7 bases of the junction left unmatched. The CDR3 is 17 residues long. CDR1 and CDR2 (germline): WNHNN, SYGVQD (reference sequence).

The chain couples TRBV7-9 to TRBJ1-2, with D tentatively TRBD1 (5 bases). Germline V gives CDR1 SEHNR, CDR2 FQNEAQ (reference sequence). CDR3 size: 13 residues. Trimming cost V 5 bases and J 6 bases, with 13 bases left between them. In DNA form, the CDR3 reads TGTGCCAGCAGCCCCACAGTGACAGATGGCTACACCTTC. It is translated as CASSPTVTDGYTF. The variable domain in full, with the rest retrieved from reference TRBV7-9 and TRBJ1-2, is DTGVSQNPRHKITKRGQNVTFRCDPISEHNRLYWYRQTLGQGPEFLTYFQNEAQLEKSRLLSDRFSAERPKGSFSTLEIQRTEQGDSAMYLCASSPTVTDGYTFGSGTRLTVV.

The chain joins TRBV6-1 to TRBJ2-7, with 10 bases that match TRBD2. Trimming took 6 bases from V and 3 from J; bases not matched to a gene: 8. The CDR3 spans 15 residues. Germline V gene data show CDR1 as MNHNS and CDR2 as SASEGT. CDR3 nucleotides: TGTGCCAGCAGCCCCACTAGCGGGGTGAACTACGAGCAGTACTTC. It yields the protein CASSPTSGVNYEQYF.

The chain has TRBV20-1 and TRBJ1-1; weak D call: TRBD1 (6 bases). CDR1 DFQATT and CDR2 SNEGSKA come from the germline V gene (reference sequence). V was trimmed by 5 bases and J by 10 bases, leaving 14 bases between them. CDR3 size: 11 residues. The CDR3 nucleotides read TGCAGTGCTCCTATGCCAGGGGCAGCTTTCTTT. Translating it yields CSAPMPGAAFF.

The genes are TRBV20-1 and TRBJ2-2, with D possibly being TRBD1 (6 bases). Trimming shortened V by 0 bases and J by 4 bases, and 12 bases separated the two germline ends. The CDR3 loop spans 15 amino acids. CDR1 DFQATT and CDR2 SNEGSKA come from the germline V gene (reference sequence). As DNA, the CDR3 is TGCAGTGCTAGAGAAGGACAGCGCGCCACCGGGGAGCTGTTTTTT. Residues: CSAREGQRATGELFF.

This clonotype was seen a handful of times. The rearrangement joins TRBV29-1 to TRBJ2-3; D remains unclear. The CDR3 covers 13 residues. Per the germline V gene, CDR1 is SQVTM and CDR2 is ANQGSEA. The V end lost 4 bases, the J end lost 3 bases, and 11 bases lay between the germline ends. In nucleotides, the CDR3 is TGCAGCGTTGGGCCGCTTCTTACAGATACGCAGTATTTT. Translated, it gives CSVGPLLTDTQYF.

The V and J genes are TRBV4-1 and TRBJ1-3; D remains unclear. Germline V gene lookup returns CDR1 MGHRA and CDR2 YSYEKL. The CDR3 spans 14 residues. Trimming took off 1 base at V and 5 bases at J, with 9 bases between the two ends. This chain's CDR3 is CASSQGRVRNTIYF. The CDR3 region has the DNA TGCGCCAGCAGCCAAGGCAGAGTCAGAAACACCATATATTTT.